This is a list of T cell receptor beta chains from one sample in a study of T cells after yellow fever vaccination. TCRdb used MiXCR to reprocess the 5' RACE reads, holding one entry per CDR3 protein. The sample shows about 320,000 distinct CDR3 sequences, roughly an eighth of them seen only once. The sequenced sample was CD4+ T cells sorted from PBMCs, obtained 15 days after the yellow fever booster vaccination. The source is a man aged 18-30 years who received the YFV17D yellow fever vaccine. The CDR3 runs from the conserved cysteine through the conserved F or W. The order of the fields is D gene, J gene, V gene, clone size, CDR3 protein, CDR3 DNA. D genes are given only for firm matches. Size values are once, few and many counts, or a class for expanded clones, and some rows have none.

NA | TRBJ2-2 | TRBV7-7 | many | CASSLVSGELFF | TGTGCCAGCAGCTTAGTTTCCGGGGAGCTGTTTTTT
NA | TRBJ1-2 | TRBV6-5 | NA | CASSPWGGNNYGYTF | TGTGCCAGCAGCCCATGGGGGGGGAACAACTATGGCTACACCTTC
TRBD2 | TRBJ2-5 | TRBV6-2/TRBV6-3 | few | CASRSLAGGRDKTQYF | TGTGCCAGCAGATCCTTAGCGGGGGGGCGTGACAAGACCCAGTACTTC
TRBD1 | TRBJ1-3 | TRBV5-1 | NA | CASSLAGTAGNTIYF | TGCGCCAGCAGCTTGGCCGGGACAGCCGGAAACACCATATATTTT
NA | TRBJ1-6 | TRBV18 | few | CASSREGYSPLHF | TGTGCCAGCTCACGAGAGGGTTATTCACCCCTCCACTTT
TRBD2 | TRBJ2-1 | TRBV20-1 | many | CSASGIAGGFNEQFF | TGCAGTGCTAGCGGGATAGCGGGGGGGTTCAATGAGCAGTTCTTC
TRBD1 | TRBJ1-1 | TRBV19 | NA | CASSIGRDRGETEAFF | TGTGCCAGTAGTATAGGAAGGGACAGGGGCGAGACTGAAGCTTTCTTT
NA | TRBJ1-5 | TRBV28 | few | CASRTYPGSTQHF | TGTGCCAGCAGGACCTACCCGGGTTCGACCCAGCATTTT
NA | TRBJ2-1 | TRBV4-3 | NA | CASSTRAGYNEQFF | TGCGCCAGCAGCACCCGCGCAGGCTACAATGAGCAGTTCTTC
NA | TRBJ2-1 | TRBV5-1 | many | CASSGAGSPYNEQFF | TGCGCCAGCAGCGGGGCGGGGTCCCCTTACAATGAGCAGTTCTTC
TRBD1 | TRBJ1-5 | TRBV28 | NA | CASSRQGSYQPQHF | TGTGCCAGCAGCAGACAGGGGAGTTATCAGCCCCAGCATTTT
NA | TRBJ1-1 | TRBV27 | many | CASSSGTGSVGLNTEAFF | TGTGCCAGCAGTTCGGGGACGGGTTCGGTGGGATTGAACACTGAAGCTTTCTTT
TRBD1 | TRBJ2-2 | TRBV15 | few | CATSGTRQGGGRELFF | TGTGCCACCAGCGGCACCCGACAGGGGGGTGGCCGGGAGCTGTTTTTT
TRBD2 | TRBJ2-3 | TRBV4-1 | NA | CASSQDARLAGSTDTQYF | TGCGCCAGCAGCCAAGATGCCCGACTAGCGGGAAGCACAGATACGCAGTATTTT
NA | TRBJ2-7 | TRBV29-1 | few | CSAIQDSYEQYF | TGCAGCGCTATACAGGATTCCTACGAGCAGTACTTC
NA | TRBJ1-2 | TRBV25-1 | few | CASSESDRGYGYTF | TGTGCCAGCAGTGAATCCGATCGGGGCTATGGCTACACCTTC
NA | TRBJ1-1 | TRBV6-2/TRBV6-3 | few | CASSYRAMNTEAFF | TGTGCCAGCAGTTACCGAGCCATGAACACTGAAGCTTTCTTT
TRBD1 | TRBJ2-7 | TRBV5-1 | NA | CACSTGTGDEQYF | TGCGCCTGCAGCACCGGGACAGGGGACGAGCAGTACTTC
NA | TRBJ1-1 | TRBV18 | NA | CASSPMGGLGTEAFF | TGTGCCAGCTCCCCGATGGGGGGGCTGGGCACTGAAGCTTTCTTT
NA | TRBJ2-2 | TRBV7-9 | NA | CASTPYGTNTGELFF | TGTGCCAGCACCCCATACGGGACGAACACCGGGGAGCTGTTTTTT
NA | TRBJ2-1 | TRBV7-9 | many | CASSLSGAISYNEQFF | TGTGCCAGCAGCCTTAGCGGAGCAATCTCCTACAATGAGCAGTTCTTC
NA | TRBJ1-5 | TRBV28 | few | CASRSDGNQPQHF | TGTGCCAGCAGATCCGACGGAAATCAGCCCCAGCATTTT
NA | TRBJ2-2 | TRBV27 | few | CASSLPQPSNTGELFF | TGTGCCAGCAGTTTGCCACAGCCGTCGAACACCGGGGAGCTGTTTTTT
NA | TRBJ2-2 | TRBV6-2/TRBV6-3 | few | CASTNGQITGELFF | TGTGCCAGCACCAACGGGCAGATCACCGGGGAGCTGTTTTTT
NA | TRBJ1-2 | TRBV30 | NA | CAWSLGYGYTF | TGTGCCTGGAGTCTGGGCTATGGCTACACCTTC
NA | TRBJ1-4 | TRBV12-5 | few | CASIAGNEKLFF | TGTGCTAGTATCGCGGGGAATGAAAAACTGTTTTTT
NA | TRBJ2-1 | TRBV7-2 | NA | CASSSGRIGTTFDEQFF | TGTGCCAGCAGCTCAGGCCGAATCGGGACAACTTTCGATGAGCAGTTCTTC
NA | TRBJ1-2 | TRBV5-1 | many | CASSLSGSNNGYTF | TGCGCCAGCAGCTTGTCGGGAAGCAATAATGGCTACACCTTC
NA | TRBJ1-5 | TRBV12-3/TRBV12-4 | NA | CASSPRQEYQPQHF | TGTGCCAGCAGTCCTCGACAGGAGTATCAGCCCCAGCATTTT
NA | TRBJ1-4 | TRBV6-5 | few | CASSYSRGPNEKLFF | TGTGCCAGCAGTTACTCGCGAGGCCCTAATGAAAAACTGTTTTTT
NA | TRBJ1-5 | TRBV7-2 | many | CASSLQDRNQPQHF | TGTGCCAGCAGCCTACAGGATCGCAATCAGCCCCAGCATTTT
NA | TRBJ1-2 | TRBV12-3/TRBV12-4 | NA | CASSLFTGIGYGYTF | TGTGCCAGCAGTTTGTTCACAGGGATAGGCTATGGCTACACCTTC
NA | TRBJ1-2 | TRBV4-3 | NA | CASSQEAPGSFYGYTF | TGCGCCAGCAGCCAAGAGGCCCCGGGCTCATTCTATGGCTACACCTTC
NA | TRBJ2-1 | TRBV7-2 | NA | CASSLRLARQFF | TGTGCCAGCAGCTTACGGCTAGCGAGACAGTTCTTC
NA | TRBJ2-7 | TRBV6-1 | few | CASSEPGKGAEQYF | TGTGCCAGCAGTGAACCAGGGAAAGGGGCCGAGCAGTACTTC
NA | TRBJ2-7 | TRBV5-1 | NA | CASSPPGGFSYEQYF | TGCGCCAGCAGCCCCCCCGGGGGTTTCTCCTACGAGCAGTACTTC
NA | TRBJ2-5 | TRBV7-2 | few | CASSPTKYQETQYF | TGTGCCAGCAGCCCAACTAAGTACCAAGAGACCCAGTACTTC
TRBD1 | TRBJ2-5 | TRBV20-1 | NA | CSGQQGTQETQYF | TGCAGTGGCCAACAGGGGACCCAAGAGACCCAGTACTTC
TRBD1 | TRBJ1-2 | TRBV4-1 | NA | CASSQDPSGTERSYGYTF | TGCGCCAGCAGCCAAGATCCTTCGGGGACAGAACGAAGCTATGGCTACACCTTC
TRBD2 | TRBJ2-3 | TRBV5-1 | NA | CASTISGGDTDTQYF | TGCGCCAGCACCATTAGCGGGGGGGACACAGATACGCAGTATTTT
TRBD1 | TRBJ1-2 | TRBV20-1 | NA | CSAGQGFLDYGYTF | TGCAGTGCAGGACAGGGCTTTCTGGACTATGGCTACACCTTC
TRBD1 | TRBJ1-1 | TRBV5-1 | few | CASSLDVAGGTEAFF | TGCGCCAGCAGCTTGGATGTGGCAGGGGGCACTGAAGCTTTCTTT
NA | TRBJ2-5 | TRBV5-6 | NA | CASSGIRGETQYF | TGTGCCAGCAGCGGGATCAGGGGAGAGACCCAGTACTTC
NA | TRBJ2-1 | TRBV6-1 | NA | CASSEPPIAYNEQFF | TGTGCCAGCAGTGAACCCCCGATAGCCTACAATGAGCAGTTCTTC
TRBD2 | TRBJ2-5 | TRBV20-1 | NA | CSASGVLAGGFSRETQYF | TGCAGTGCTAGCGGGGTCCTAGCGGGGGGATTCTCCAGGGAGACCCAGTACTTC
TRBD2 | TRBJ2-7 | TRBV5-1 | few | CASSLFTSGGKNEQYF | TGCGCCAGCAGCTTGTTCACTAGCGGGGGGAAAAACGAGCAGTACTTC
TRBD1 | TRBJ2-3 | TRBV20-1 | many | CSARGTDMNTQYF | TGCAGTGCTAGGGGGACAGATATGAATACGCAGTATTTT
TRBD1 | TRBJ2-5 | TRBV7-2 | many | CASSPQTGLEETQYF | TGTGCCAGCAGCCCCCAGACAGGGCTAGAGGAGACCCAGTACTTC
TRBD2 | TRBJ2-1 | TRBV10-3 | few | CAISDSERGVRGNEQFF | TGTGCCATCAGTGATTCGGAGCGGGGAGTGCGGGGCAATGAGCAGTTCTTC
NA | TRBJ2-1 | TRBV27 | many | CASTPGGPYNEQFF | TGTGCCAGCACCCCAGGGGGGCCCTACAATGAGCAGTTCTTC
NA | TRBJ2-5 | TRBV20-1 | few | CSASVLNQETQYF | TGCAGTGCTAGCGTCCTAAACCAAGAGACCCAGTACTTC